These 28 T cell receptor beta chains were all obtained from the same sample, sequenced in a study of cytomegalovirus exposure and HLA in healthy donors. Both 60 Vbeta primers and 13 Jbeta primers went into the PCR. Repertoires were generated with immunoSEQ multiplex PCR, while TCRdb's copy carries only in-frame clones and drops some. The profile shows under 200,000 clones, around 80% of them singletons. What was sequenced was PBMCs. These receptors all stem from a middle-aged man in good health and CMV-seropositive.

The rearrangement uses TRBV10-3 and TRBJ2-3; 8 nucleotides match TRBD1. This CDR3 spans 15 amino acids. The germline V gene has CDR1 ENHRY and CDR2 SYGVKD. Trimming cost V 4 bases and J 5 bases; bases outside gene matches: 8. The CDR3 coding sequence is TGTGCCATCAGTGTATCGGGACAGGCACTAGATACGCAGTATTTT. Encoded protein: CAISVSGQALDTQYF.

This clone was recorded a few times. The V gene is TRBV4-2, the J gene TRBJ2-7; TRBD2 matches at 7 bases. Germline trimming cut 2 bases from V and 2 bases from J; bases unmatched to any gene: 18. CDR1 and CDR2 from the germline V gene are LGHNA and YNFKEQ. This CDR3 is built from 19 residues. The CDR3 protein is CASSQRQPGQSGLAYEQYF. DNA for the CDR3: TGTGCCAGCAGCCAACGACAACCCGGTCAATCTGGACTAGCCTACGAGCAGTACTTC.

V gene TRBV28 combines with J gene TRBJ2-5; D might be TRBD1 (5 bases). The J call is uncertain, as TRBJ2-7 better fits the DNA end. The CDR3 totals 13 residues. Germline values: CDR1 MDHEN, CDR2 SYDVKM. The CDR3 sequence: CASSFPDSYEQYF. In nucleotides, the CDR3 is TGTGCCAGCAGTTTCCCCGACAGCTACGAGCAGTACTTC.

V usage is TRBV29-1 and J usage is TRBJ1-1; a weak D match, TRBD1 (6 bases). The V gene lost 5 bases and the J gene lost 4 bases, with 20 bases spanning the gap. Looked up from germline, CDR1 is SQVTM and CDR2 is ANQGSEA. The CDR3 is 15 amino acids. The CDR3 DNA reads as TGCAGCGTTAGCCTCGGTCCCGACAGGTTCACTGAAGCTTTCTTT. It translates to CSVSLGPDRFTEAFF. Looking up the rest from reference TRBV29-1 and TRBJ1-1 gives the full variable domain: SAVISQKPSRDICQRGTSLTIQCQVDSQVTMMFWYRQQPGQSLTLIATANQGSEATYESGFVIDKFPISRPNLTFSTLTVSNMSPEDSSIYLCSVSLGPDRFTEAFFGQGTRLTVV.

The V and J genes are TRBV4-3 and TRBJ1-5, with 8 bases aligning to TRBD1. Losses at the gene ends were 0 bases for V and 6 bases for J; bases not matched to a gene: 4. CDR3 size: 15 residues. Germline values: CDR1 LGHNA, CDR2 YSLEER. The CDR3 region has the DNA TGCGCCAGCAGCCAAGATGGCGGGACAGGTCAGCCCCAGCATTTT. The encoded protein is CASSQDGGTGQPQHF.

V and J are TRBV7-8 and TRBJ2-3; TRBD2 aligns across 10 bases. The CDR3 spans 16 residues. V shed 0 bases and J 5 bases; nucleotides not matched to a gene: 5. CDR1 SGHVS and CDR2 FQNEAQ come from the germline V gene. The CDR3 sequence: CASSLASSGRLDTQYF. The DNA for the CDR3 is TGTGCCAGCAGCTTAGCTTCTAGCGGGAGACTAGATACGCAGTATTTT.

The CDR3: CASMGWGVDGTDEQYF. CDR3 bases: TGTGCCAGCATGGGGTGGGGCGTGGACGGAACCGACGAGCAGTACTTC. The chain uses TRBV6-6 and TRBJ2-7; D is perhaps TRBD1 (5 bases). Per the germline V gene, CDR1 is MNHNY and CDR2 is SVGAGI (reference sequence). The ends were cut back, 7 bases at V and 5 bases at J, with 24 bases in the middle. The CDR3 spans 16 residues.

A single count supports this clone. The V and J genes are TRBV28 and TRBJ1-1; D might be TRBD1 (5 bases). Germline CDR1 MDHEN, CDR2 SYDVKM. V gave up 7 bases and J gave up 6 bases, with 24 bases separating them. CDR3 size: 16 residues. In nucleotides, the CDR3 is TGTGCCAGCACCTCATGGGGGGGTATGGTCCGTCCTGAAGCTTTCTTT. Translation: CASTSWGGMVRPEAFF.

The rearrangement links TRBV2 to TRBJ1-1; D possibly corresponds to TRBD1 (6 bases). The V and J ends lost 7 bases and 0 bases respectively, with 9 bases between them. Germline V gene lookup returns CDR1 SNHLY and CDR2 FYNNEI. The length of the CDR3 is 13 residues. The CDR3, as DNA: TGTGCCAGCATAGGGACACTGAACACTGAAGCTTTCTTT. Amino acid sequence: CASIGTLNTEAFF.

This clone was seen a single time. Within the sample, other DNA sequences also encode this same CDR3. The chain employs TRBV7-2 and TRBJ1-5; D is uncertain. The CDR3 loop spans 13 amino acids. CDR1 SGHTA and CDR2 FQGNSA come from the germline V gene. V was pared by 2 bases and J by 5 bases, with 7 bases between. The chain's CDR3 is CASSLLSDQPQHF. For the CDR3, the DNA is TGTGCCAGCAGCTTATTGTCGGATCAGCCCCAGCATTTT.

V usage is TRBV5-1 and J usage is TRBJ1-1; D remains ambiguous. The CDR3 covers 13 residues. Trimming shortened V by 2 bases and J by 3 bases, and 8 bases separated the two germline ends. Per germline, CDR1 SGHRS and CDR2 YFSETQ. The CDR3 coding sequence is TGCGCCAGCAGCTTTGCACGGGACACTGAAGCTTTCTTT. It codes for CASSFARDTEAFF.

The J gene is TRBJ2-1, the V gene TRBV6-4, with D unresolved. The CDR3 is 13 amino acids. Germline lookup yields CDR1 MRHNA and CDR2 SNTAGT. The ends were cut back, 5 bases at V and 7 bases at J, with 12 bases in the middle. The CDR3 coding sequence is TGTGCCAGCAGTTCAACAGTTCTTAATGAGCAGTTCTTC. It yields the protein CASSSTVLNEQFF.

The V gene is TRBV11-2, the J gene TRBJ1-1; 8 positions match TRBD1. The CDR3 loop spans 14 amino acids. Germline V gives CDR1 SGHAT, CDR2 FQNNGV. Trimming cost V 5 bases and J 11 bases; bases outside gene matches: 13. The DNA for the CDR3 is TGTGCCAGCAGCCGGGGACAGGAGACCTTCGTGGCTTTCTTT. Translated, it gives CASSRGQETFVAFF.

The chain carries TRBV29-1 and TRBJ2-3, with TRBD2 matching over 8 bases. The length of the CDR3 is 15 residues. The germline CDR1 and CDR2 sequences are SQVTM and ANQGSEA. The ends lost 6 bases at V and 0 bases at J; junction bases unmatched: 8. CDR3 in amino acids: CSVKGLETSTDTQYF. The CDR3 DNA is TGCAGCGTGAAGGGACTAGAAACTAGCACAGATACGCAGTATTTT.

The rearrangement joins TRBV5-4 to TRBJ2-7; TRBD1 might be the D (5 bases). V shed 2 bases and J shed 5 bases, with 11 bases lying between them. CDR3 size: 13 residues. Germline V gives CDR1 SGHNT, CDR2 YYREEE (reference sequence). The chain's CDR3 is CASSFDRTHEQYF. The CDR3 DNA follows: TGTGCCAGCAGCTTTGACAGAACCCACGAGCAGTACTTC.

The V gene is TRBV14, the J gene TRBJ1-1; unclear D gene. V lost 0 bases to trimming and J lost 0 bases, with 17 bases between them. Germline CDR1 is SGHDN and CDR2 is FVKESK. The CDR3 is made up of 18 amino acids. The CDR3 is CASSQDESGIIMNTEAFF. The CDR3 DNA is TGTGCCAGCAGCCAAGACGAAAGCGGCATAATCATGAACACTGAAGCTTTCTTT.

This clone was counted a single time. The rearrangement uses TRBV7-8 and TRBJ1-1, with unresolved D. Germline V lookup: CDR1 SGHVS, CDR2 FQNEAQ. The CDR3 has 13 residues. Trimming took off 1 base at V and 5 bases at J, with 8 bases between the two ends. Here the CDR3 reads CASSLVQRTEAFF. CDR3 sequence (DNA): TGTGCCAGCAGCTTAGTTCAGAGGACTGAAGCTTTCTTT. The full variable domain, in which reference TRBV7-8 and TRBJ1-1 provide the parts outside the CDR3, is GAGVSQSPRYKVAKRGQDVALRCDPISGHVSLFWYQQALGQGPEFLTYFQNEAQLDKSGLPSDRFFAERPEGSVSTLKIQRTQQEDSAVYLCASSLVQRTEAFFGQGTRLTVV.

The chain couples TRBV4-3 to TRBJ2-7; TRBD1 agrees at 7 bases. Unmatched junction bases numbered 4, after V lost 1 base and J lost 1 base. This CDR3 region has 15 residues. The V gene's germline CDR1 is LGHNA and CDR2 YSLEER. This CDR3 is CASSQAYRGSYEQYF. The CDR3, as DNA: TGCGCCAGCAGCCAAGCTTACAGGGGATCCTACGAGCAGTACTTC.

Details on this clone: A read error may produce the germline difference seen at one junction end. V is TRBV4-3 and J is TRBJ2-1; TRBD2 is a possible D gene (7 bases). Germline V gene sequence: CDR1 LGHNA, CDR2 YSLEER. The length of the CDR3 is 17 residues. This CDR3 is CAISQDWTVKSGGEQFF. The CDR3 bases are TGCGCCATCAGCCAAGACTGGACAGTAAAATCGGGGGGCGAGCAGTTCTTC.

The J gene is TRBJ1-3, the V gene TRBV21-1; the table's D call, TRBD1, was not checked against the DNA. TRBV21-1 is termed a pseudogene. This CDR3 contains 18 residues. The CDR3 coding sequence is TGTGCCAGCAGCAAAGTTTGTAACAGGGAAATAAGATGGAACACCATATATTTT. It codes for CASSKVCNREIRWNTIYF.

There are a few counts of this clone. In nucleotides, the CDR3 is TGCGCCAGCAGCCAAGATTGGACAGGATTGGCCGAGCAGTACTTC. It specifies CASSQDWTGLAEQYF. The gene calls are TRBV4-3 and TRBJ2-7, with TRBD1 matching 7 bases. The V gene end was trimmed by 0 bases and the J gene end by 6 bases; junction bases not matched to a gene: 8. The CDR3 has 15 amino acids. CDR1 LGHNA and CDR2 YSLEER come from the germline V gene.

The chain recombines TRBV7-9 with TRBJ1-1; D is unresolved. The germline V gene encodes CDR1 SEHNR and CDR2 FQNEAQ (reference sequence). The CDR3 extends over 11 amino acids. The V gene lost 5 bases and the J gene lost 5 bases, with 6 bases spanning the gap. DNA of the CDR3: TGTGCCAGCAGCGTTAAAACTGAAGCTTTCTTT. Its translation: CASSVKTEAFF.

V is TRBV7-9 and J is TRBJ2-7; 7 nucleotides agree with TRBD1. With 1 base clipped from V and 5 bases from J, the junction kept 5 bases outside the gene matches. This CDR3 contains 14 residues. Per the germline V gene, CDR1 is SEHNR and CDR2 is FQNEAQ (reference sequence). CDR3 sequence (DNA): TGTGCCAGCAGCTTAGTCTCCGGGACAGACGAGCAGTACTTC. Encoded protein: CASSLVSGTDEQYF.

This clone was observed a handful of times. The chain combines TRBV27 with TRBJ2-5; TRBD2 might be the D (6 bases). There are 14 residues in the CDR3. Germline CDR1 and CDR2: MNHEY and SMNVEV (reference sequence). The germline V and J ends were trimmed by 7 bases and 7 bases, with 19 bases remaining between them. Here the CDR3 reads CASTDPGGGGTQYF. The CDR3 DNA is TGTGCCAGCACCGACCCCGGGGGAGGTGGGACCCAGTACTTC.

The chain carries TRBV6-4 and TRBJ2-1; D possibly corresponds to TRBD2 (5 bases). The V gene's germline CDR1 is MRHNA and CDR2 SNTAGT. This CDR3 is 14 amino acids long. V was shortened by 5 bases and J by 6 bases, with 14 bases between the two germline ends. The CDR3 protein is CASSPSGWVNEQFF. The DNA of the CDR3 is TGTGCCAGCAGTCCCTCGGGATGGGTCAATGAGCAGTTCTTC.

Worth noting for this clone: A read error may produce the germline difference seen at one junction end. The CDR3 spells CASSLAQGASEQYF. The CDR3 nucleotides are TGTGCTAGCAGCTTAGCTCAGGGGGCGAGCGAGCAGTACTTC. The chain has TRBV7-7 and TRBJ2-7, with TRBD1 matching 8 bases. Germline-derived CDR1 and CDR2 are SSHAT and FNYEAQ (reference sequence). The CDR3 loop spans 14 amino acids.

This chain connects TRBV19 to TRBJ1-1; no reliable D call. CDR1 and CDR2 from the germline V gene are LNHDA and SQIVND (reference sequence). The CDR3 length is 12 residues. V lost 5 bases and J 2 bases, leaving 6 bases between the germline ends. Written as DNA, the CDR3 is TGTGCCAGTAGTTACAGCAACACTGAAGCTTTCTTT. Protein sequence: CASSYSNTEAFF.

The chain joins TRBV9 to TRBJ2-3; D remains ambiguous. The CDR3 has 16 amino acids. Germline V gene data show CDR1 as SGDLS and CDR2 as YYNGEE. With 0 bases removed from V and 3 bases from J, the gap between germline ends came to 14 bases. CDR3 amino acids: CASSVVGDPTTDTQYF. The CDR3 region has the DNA TGTGCCAGCAGCGTAGTTGGTGATCCGACAACAGATACGCAGTATTTT.